A single sample gave rise to the 28 T cell receptor beta chains below, sequenced in a study of T cells in Graves' hyperthyroidism and ophthalmopathy. Amplified regions were TCR beta CDR3 sequences from RNA transcripts. A set of HTBI primers served as the primers for a first-round RT-PCR of the TCR CDR3. TCRdb used MiXCR to reprocess the multiplex PCR reads, holding one entry per CDR3 protein. In the table there are a few hundred thousand distinct CDR3 sequences, more than 12% of which are singletons. The specimen sequenced was blood. These receptors came from a woman aged 30 to 39 with Graves' hyperthyroidism.

The chain recombines TRBV11-2 with TRBJ2-3; perhaps TRBD1 as D (6 bases). V shed 5 bases and J shed 0 bases, with 12 bases lying between them. The V gene's germline CDR1 is SGHAT and CDR2 FQNNGV. CDR3 length: 15 residues. The CDR3 DNA is TGTGCCAGCAGCCCAGGACAGCAGAGCACAGATACGCAGTATTTT. This encodes CASSPGQQSTDTQYF.

This clonotype was seen repeatedly, ten times or more. This chain uses TRBV20-1 with TRBJ1-2; possible D gene TRBD1, 6 bases. Germline V lookup: CDR1 DFQATT, CDR2 SNEGSKA (reference sequence). The germline V and J ends were trimmed by 5 bases and 7 bases, with 14 bases remaining between them. The CDR3 is made up of 12 amino acids. This chain's CDR3 is CSAVVQGAGYTF. In DNA, the CDR3 is TGCAGTGCTGTTGTACAGGGAGCTGGCTACACCTTC.

The V gene is TRBV14, the J gene TRBJ1-1, with 8 bases matching TRBD1. Germline V CDR1 and CDR2: SGHDN, FVKESK. The CDR3 is 14 amino acids. J lost 9 bases, V lost 4 bases, and 10 bases had no gene match. This chain's CDR3 is CASSRNSGGAKAFF. The CDR3, as DNA: TGTGCCAGCAGCCGGAACTCAGGGGGCGCGAAAGCTTTCTTT.

The chain recombines TRBV20-1 with TRBJ2-7; 8 nucleotides agree with TRBD2. Germline assignment: CDR1 DFQATT and CDR2 SNEGSKA (reference sequence). CDR3 size: 14 residues. Germline trimming cut 2 bases from V and 5 bases from J; bases unmatched to any gene: 8. The CDR3 loop reads CSARNSGNANEQYF. CDR3 coding DNA: TGCAGTGCTAGAAATAGCGGGAACGCAAACGAGCAGTACTTC.

The genes are TRBV13 and TRBJ2-5; tentatively, D is TRBD2 (6 bases). Deletions cut 5 bases from V and 2 bases from J, with 18 bases between. The CDR3 runs 16 residues. The germline V gene has CDR1 PRHDT and CDR2 FYEKMQ (reference sequence). The CDR3 region has the DNA TGTGCCAGCAGCGCTATGGGGGGAGCGGTACAAGAGACCCAGTACTTC. The encoded protein is CASSAMGGAVQETQYF.

This clonotype appeared many times. V is TRBV12-3 or TRBV12-4 and J is TRBJ2-7, with D hard to call. Deletions cut 8 bases from V and 7 bases from J, with 18 bases between. The CDR3 spans 13 residues. As DNA, the CDR3 is TGTGCCAGCCGAAAGTCCCCACCCGGGGAGCAGTACTTC. This encodes CASRKSPPGEQYF.

This chain connects TRBV24-1 to TRBJ2-3; 7 bases fit TRBD1. V was pared by 7 bases and J by 4 bases, with 10 bases of the junction left unmatched. CDR3 length: 15 amino acids. From germline, CDR1 is KGHDR and CDR2 SFDVKD. For the CDR3, the DNA is TGTGCCACCAGCACTTACAGGGGTGGAGCAGATACGCAGTATTTT. Translated, it gives CATSTYRGGADTQYF.

The rearrangement links TRBV4-2 to TRBJ2-5; D is possibly TRBD2 (5 bases). Per the germline V gene, CDR1 is LGHNA and CDR2 is YNFKEQ. V shed 6 bases and J shed 5 bases, with 13 bases lying between them. This CDR3 comprises 13 residues. CDR3 amino acids: CASRKEEQETQYF. CDR3 nucleotides: TGTGCCAGCAGAAAGGAGGAACAGGAGACCCAGTACTTC.

This clonotype was observed a few times. The J gene is TRBJ1-4, the V gene TRBV15, with 10 bases identical to TRBD1. The CDR3 consists of 18 residues. The V segment lost 2 bases and the J segment 8 bases; nucleotides outside the gene matches: 14. Germline V CDR1 and CDR2: LNHNV, YYDKDF (reference sequence). CDR3 amino acids: CATSRQIPSGTGDEKLFF. The CDR3 DNA follows: TGTGCCACCAGCAGACAAATCCCCTCCGGGACAGGGGACGAAAAACTGTTTTTT.

This clonotype was detected ten times or more. This chain connects TRBV20-1 to TRBJ2-1, with D perhaps matching TRBD2 (6 bases). Germline lookup yields CDR1 DFQATT and CDR2 SNEGSKA (reference sequence). V lost 2 bases to trimming and J lost 2 bases, with 13 bases between them. The CDR3 consists of 15 residues. The CDR3 region is CSARSGTPPYNEQFF. The CDR3 bases are TGCAGTGCTAGATCCGGGACTCCCCCCTACAATGAGCAGTTCTTC.

This clonotype turned up a few times. The V call is TRBV20-1, the J call TRBJ2-7; 9 bases agree with TRBD2. This CDR3 contains 14 residues. V shed 3 bases, J shed 5 bases, and the junction held 8 bases outside the gene matches. Germline CDR1 DFQATT, CDR2 SNEGSKA (reference sequence). The CDR3 here is CSASVGREGNEQYF. The DNA for the CDR3 is TGCAGTGCTAGTGTCGGGCGGGAGGGCAACGAGCAGTACTTC.

The sample holds many counts of this clonotype. The chain uses TRBV14 and TRBJ2-3; D not resolved. Deletions cut 1 base from V and 6 bases from J, with 11 bases between. Germline lookup yields CDR1 SGHDN and CDR2 FVKESK. The CDR3 sequence is 14 residues long. The CDR3, as DNA: TGTGCCAGCAGCCAAGTTATCGGTCGGGATACGCAGTATTTT. Translating gives CASSQVIGRDTQYF.

This clonotype was picked up many times. This chain joins TRBV5-1 and TRBJ2-7, with D uncertain. Germline lookup yields CDR1 SGHRS and CDR2 YFSETQ. CDR3 length: 16 amino acids. The V gene lost 0 bases and the J gene lost 2 bases, with 15 bases spanning the gap. The chain's CDR3 is CASSLDVAQPTYEQYF. For the CDR3, the DNA is TGCGCCAGCAGCTTGGATGTAGCACAGCCCACCTACGAGCAGTACTTC.

This clonotype was counted many times. The genes are TRBV20-1 and TRBJ1-1; D possibly corresponds to TRBD1 (5 bases). Germline-derived CDR1 and CDR2 are DFQATT and SNEGSKA (reference sequence). The CDR3 loop spans 11 amino acids. V lost 3 bases, J lost 4 bases, and 6 bases lay in between. The chain's CDR3 is CSARGGTEAFF. The DNA of the CDR3 is TGCAGTGCTAGGGGGGGCACTGAAGCTTTCTTT.

The chain employs TRBV24-1 and TRBJ2-5; D not certain. V lost 2 bases to trimming and J lost 5 bases, with 11 bases between them. CDR3 length equals 14 residues. Germline CDR1 is KGHDR and CDR2 is SFDVKD. As DNA, the CDR3 is TGTGCCACCAGTGATTCGCGTTTGGGGGAGACCCAGTACTTC. Its protein product is CATSDSRLGETQYF.

J is TRBJ2-7 and V is TRBV5-1; D remains ambiguous. Per germline, CDR1 SGHRS and CDR2 YFSETQ. This CDR3 is built from 15 residues. V was pared by 1 base and J by 5 bases, with 16 bases between. DNA for the CDR3: TGCGCCAGCAGCTTGATTTCACAGTCCATGGACGAGCAGTACTTC. Its protein product is CASSLISQSMDEQYF.

This sequence joins TRBV9 and TRBJ2-1; D perhaps matches TRBD2 (5 bases). Germline V gene data show CDR1 as SGDLS and CDR2 as YYNGEE. Trimming removed 4 bases from V and 5 bases from J, with 16 bases in between. The CDR3 loop spans 15 amino acids. CDR3 loop: CASSFFSENHNEQFF. The CDR3 nucleotides read TGTGCCAGCAGCTTTTTTAGCGAAAATCACAATGAGCAGTTCTTC. Full variable domain (missing parts from reference TRBV9 and TRBJ2-1): DSGVTQTPKHLITATGQRVTLRCSPRSGDLSVYWYQQSLDQGLQFLIQYYNGEERAKGNILERFSAQQFPDLHSELNLSSLELGDSALYFCASSFFSENHNEQFFGPGTRLTVL.

This clonotype was seen at least ten times. The chain joins TRBV4-1 to TRBJ2-1; 8 positions match TRBD2. The CDR3 has 15 residues. Trimming removed 4 bases from V and 8 bases from J; junction bases left unmatched: 10. Germline V lookup: CDR1 MGHRA, CDR2 YSYEKL. CDR3 DNA: TGCGCCAGCAGCCTCCCGCCCGGGACTAGATATGAGCAGTTCTTC. Translated, it gives CASSLPPGTRYEQFF.

This clonotype was seen many times. This rearrangement joins TRBV12-3 or TRBV12-4 to TRBJ2-1, with D maybe TRBD1 (6 bases). V dropped 7 bases and J dropped 8 bases, with 15 bases sitting between them. This CDR3 is built from 13 residues. The CDR3 protein is CASMGSGDDEQFF. In nucleotides, the CDR3 is TGTGCCAGCATGGGATCAGGGGATGATGAGCAGTTCTTC.

This clonotype was recorded at least ten times. The chain joins TRBV2 to TRBJ1-6, with a tentative D call TRBD1 (5 bases). Trimming left V 2 bases short and J 7 bases short, with 12 bases between. The germline V gene has CDR1 SNHLY and CDR2 FYNNEI. This CDR3 region has 15 residues. In nucleotides, the CDR3 is TGTGCCAGCAGTGAACAGCAGGGTAACAATTCACCCCTCCACTTT. Residues: CASSEQQGNNSPLHF.

The chain has TRBV5-1 and TRBJ2-1; D is ambiguous. The germline V gene has CDR1 SGHRS and CDR2 YFSETQ. The CDR3 is made up of 13 amino acids. Trimming cost V 2 bases and J 4 bases, with 7 bases left between them. The chain's CDR3 is CASSFNHYNEQFF. The CDR3 coding sequence is TGCGCCAGCAGCTTTAATCATTACAATGAGCAGTTCTTC.

The CDR3 DNA reads as TGTGCCAGCAGCTCGGGACTAGCGGATATGATGGCCAAAAACATTCAGTACTTC. It is translated as CASSSGLADMMAKNIQYF. This sequence joins TRBV5-5 and TRBJ2-4; 11 bases agree with TRBD2. Trimming took 3 bases from V and 1 from J; bases not matched to a gene: 9. This CDR3 region has 18 residues. The germline V gene encodes CDR1 SGHKS and CDR2 YYEKEE (reference sequence). Using reference TRBV5-5 and TRBJ2-4 for the parts outside the CDR3, the full variable domain is DAGVTQSPTHLIKTRGQQVTLRCSPISGHKSVSWYQQVLGQGPQFIFQYYEKEERGRGNFPDRFSARQFPNYSSELNVNALLLGDSALYLCASSSGLADMMAKNIQYFGAGTRLSVL.

This clonotype was seen repeatedly, ten times or more. The V gene is TRBV2, the J gene TRBJ1-1, with 11 bases matching TRBD1. Germline lookup yields CDR1 SNHLY and CDR2 FYNNEI. The junction had 11 bases not matched to a gene; V was cut back by 7 bases and J by 7 bases. The CDR3 is made up of 15 amino acids. The DNA of the CDR3 is TGTGCCAGCACCCTGCAAGGGACAGGGGGTGATGAAGCTTTCTTT. Its protein is CASTLQGTGGDEAFF.

This clonotype has at least ten counts. The chain recombines TRBV30 with TRBJ2-1, with TRBD2 matching over 7 bases. V dropped 4 bases and J dropped 9; count of bases not matched to a gene: 6. Germline V gene lookup returns CDR1 GTSNPN and CDR2 SVGIG (reference sequence). The CDR3 loop spans 12 amino acids. For the CDR3, the DNA is TGTGCCTGGACTCGGACTAGAACTGAGCAGTTCTTC. Translation: CAWTRTRTEQFF.

This clonotype occurred many times. This sequence joins TRBV7-8 and TRBJ2-3, with TRBD1 identical over 9 bases. Losses at the gene ends were 8 bases for V and 4 bases for J; bases not matched to a gene: 4. This CDR3 is built from 13 residues. In germline, CDR1 is SGHVS, CDR2 FQNEAQ. Here the CDR3 reads CASGGTGPDTQYF. CDR3 nucleotide sequence: TGTGCCAGCGGCGGGACAGGGCCAGATACGCAGTATTTT.

The CDR3 reads CSASRDSSNTGELFF. For the CDR3, the DNA is TGCAGTGCTAGCCGGGACAGCTCGAACACCGGGGAGCTGTTTTTT. The chain joins TRBV20-1 to TRBJ2-2, with TRBD1 matching over 7 bases. V shed 3 bases, J shed 0 bases, and the junction held 4 bases outside the gene matches. The CDR3 has 15 amino acids. Germline-derived CDR1 and CDR2 are DFQATT and SNEGSKA (reference sequence).

In this sample, this clonotype turned up many times. The chain joins TRBV28 to TRBJ2-5; TRBD1 matches 7 bases. V gave up 6 bases and J gave up 2 bases; unmatched junction bases: 9. CDR3 length: 15 residues. In germline, CDR1 is MDHEN, CDR2 SYDVKM. CDR3 sequence: CASSSPWDRQETQYF. The CDR3 DNA reads TGTGCCAGCAGCTCCCCCTGGGACAGACAAGAGACCCAGTACTTC.

This clonotype has just a few counts. This chain joins TRBV3-1 and TRBJ1-1; tentative D call: TRBD1 (5 bases). The CDR3 length is 15 residues. Trimming cost V 4 bases and J 1 base, with 13 bases left between them. Per germline, CDR1 LGHDT and CDR2 YNNKEL (reference sequence). The CDR3 DNA follows: TGTGCCAGCAGCCCCCAGGGTTACGAGAACACTGAAGCTTTCTTT. Translation gives CASSPQGYENTEAFF.